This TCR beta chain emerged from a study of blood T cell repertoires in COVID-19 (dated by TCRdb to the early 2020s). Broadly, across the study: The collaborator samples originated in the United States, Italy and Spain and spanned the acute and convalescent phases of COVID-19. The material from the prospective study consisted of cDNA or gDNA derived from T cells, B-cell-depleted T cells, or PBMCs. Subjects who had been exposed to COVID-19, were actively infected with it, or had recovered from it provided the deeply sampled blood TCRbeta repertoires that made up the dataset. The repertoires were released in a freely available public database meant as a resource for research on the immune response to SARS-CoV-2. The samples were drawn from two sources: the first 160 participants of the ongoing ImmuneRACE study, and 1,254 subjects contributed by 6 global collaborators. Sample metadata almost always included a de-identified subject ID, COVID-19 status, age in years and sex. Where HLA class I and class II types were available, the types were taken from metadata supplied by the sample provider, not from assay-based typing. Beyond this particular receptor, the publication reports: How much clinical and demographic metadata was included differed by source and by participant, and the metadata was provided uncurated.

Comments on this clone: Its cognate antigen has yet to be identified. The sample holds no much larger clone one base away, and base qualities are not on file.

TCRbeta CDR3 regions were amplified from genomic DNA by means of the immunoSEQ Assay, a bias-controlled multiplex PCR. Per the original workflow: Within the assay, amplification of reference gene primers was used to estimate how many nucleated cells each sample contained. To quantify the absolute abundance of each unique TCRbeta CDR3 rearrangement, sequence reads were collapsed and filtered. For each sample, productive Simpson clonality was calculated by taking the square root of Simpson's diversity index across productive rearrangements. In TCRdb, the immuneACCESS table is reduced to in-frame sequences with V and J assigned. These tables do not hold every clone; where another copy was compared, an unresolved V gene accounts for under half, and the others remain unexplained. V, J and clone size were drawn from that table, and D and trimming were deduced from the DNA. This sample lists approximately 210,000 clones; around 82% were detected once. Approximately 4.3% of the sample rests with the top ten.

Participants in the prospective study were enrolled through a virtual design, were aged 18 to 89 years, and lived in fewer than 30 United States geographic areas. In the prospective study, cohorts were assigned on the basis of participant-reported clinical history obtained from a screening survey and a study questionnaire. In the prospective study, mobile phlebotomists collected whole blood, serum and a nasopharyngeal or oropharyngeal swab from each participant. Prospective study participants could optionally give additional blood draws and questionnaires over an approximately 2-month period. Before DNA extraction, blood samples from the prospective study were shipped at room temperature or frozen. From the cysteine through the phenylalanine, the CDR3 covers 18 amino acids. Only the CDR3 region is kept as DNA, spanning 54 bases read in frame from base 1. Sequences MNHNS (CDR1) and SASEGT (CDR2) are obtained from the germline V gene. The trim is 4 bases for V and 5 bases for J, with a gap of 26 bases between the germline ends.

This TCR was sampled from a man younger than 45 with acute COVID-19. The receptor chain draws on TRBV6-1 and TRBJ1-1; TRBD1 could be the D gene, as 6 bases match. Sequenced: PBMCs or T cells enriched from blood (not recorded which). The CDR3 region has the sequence CASSALQGFVNRATEAFF. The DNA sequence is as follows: TGTGCCAGCAGTGCTTTACAGGGATTCGTGAATAGAGCGACTGAAGCTTTCTTT.